These 14 T cell receptor beta chains share one sample of origin, sequenced in a study of human T cells and chemical hapten exposure. Someone pulled total RNA out of unfractionated whole blood. From the 5' RACE reads, TCRdb called clonotypes with MiXCR, one entry per CDR3 protein. Of some 150,000 distinct CDR3 sequences in the sample, around 4% were seen once. Receptors were obtained from a female donor in good health.

This clonotype has at least ten counts. The chain carries TRBV20-1 and TRBJ2-7, with D unresolved. The germline V gene encodes CDR1 DFQATT and CDR2 SNEGSKA (reference sequence). The V and J ends lost 3 bases and 0 bases respectively, with 9 bases between them. This CDR3 is 13 amino acids long. CDR3 region: CSASGVSSYEQYF. CDR3 in DNA: TGCAGTGCTAGTGGCGTGAGCTCCTACGAGCAGTACTTC.

This clonotype was picked up many times. DNA of the CDR3: TGCAGCGTTGGATCGACAGGGAGCACAGATACGCAGTATTTT. The encoded protein is CSVGSTGSTDTQYF. The V gene is TRBV29-1, the J gene TRBJ2-3, with TRBD1 identical over 7 bases. The germline V gene has CDR1 SQVTM and CDR2 ANQGSEA. The V gene end was trimmed by 4 bases and the J gene end by 0 bases; junction bases not matched to a gene: 4. The CDR3 runs 14 residues.

This clonotype was detected ten times or more. The J gene is TRBJ1-5, the V gene TRBV21-1; TRBD1, as called in the table, went unchecked against the DNA. TRBV21-1 is assigned pseudogene status. CDR3 length equals 15 residues. The CDR3 bases are TGTGCCAGCAGCCTCAGAGGCTATAGCAATCAGCCCCAGCATTTT. Its translation is CASSLRGYSNQPQHF.

The sample holds many counts of this clonotype. The V and J genes are TRBV3-1 and TRBJ2-5; the D is unclear. CDR1 and CDR2 from the germline V gene are LGHDT and YNNKEL (reference sequence). Trimming took off 2 bases at V and 5 bases at J, with 9 bases between the two ends. The CDR3 sequence is 13 residues long. The CDR3, as DNA: TGTGCCAGCAGCCAAACCGTGCTGGAGACCCAGTACTTC. Amino acids: CASSQTVLETQYF.

Worth noting for this clonotype: Being one base from a much bigger clone, this may be a read error. The rearrangement links TRBV29-1 to TRBJ1-2; 12 bases map to TRBD1. CDR1 is SQVTM, CDR2 ANQGSEA, per germline. The CDR3 sequence is 14 residues long. Losses at the gene ends were 5 bases for V and 7 bases for J; bases not matched to a gene: 8. The DNA of the CDR3 is TGCAGCGTTCGCGGGACAGGGGGCAAAGGTGGCTACACCTTC. Translated: CSVRGTGGKGGYTF.

Ten or more counts support this clonotype. The rearrangement joins TRBV7-6 to TRBJ2-7; TRBD1 aligns across 7 bases. The V gene end was trimmed by 1 base and the J gene end by 3 bases; junction bases not matched to a gene: 6. Germline loops: CDR1 SGHVS, CDR2 FNYEAQ. The CDR3 runs 15 residues. CDR3 sequence: CASSLVWGQNYEQYF. The CDR3, as DNA: TGTGCCAGCAGCTTAGTCTGGGGACAGAACTACGAGCAGTACTTC.

The chain links TRBV19 to TRBJ2-2; 8 bases fit TRBD1. CDR1 is LNHDA and CDR2 is SQIVND in the germline V gene (reference sequence). V shed 4 bases, J shed 5 bases, and the junction held 6 bases outside the gene matches. This CDR3 has 15 amino acids. The CDR3 bases are TGTGCCAGTAGTACCGGACAGGGTTGGACCGGGGAGCTGTTTTTT. Protein sequence: CASSTGQGWTGELFF.

This clonotype turned up a few times. The genes are TRBV30 and TRBJ1-5; D may be TRBD1 (5 bases). Germline V gene sequence: CDR1 GTSNPN, CDR2 SVGIG (reference sequence). V was trimmed by 5 bases and J by 5 bases, leaving 13 bases between them. The CDR3 totals 13 residues. The chain's CDR3 is CAWSQGEDQPQHF. The CDR3 nucleotides read TGTGCCTGGTCCCAGGGAGAGGATCAGCCCCAGCATTTT.

This clonotype was observed at least ten times. The J gene is TRBJ2-3, the V gene TRBV24-1; the D gene could be TRBD1 or TRBD2 (5 bases each). CDR3 length equals 17 residues. V was trimmed by 2 bases and J by 1 base, leaving 15 bases between them. From germline, CDR1 is KGHDR and CDR2 SFDVKD. CDR3 loop: CATSDSLPGAGTDTQYF. The CDR3, as DNA: TGTGCCACCAGTGATTCACTACCCGGGGCGGGCACAGATACGCAGTATTTT.

This clonotype was found a few times. The chain has TRBV7-9 and TRBJ2-3; possibly TRBD1 for D (6 bases). The CDR3 sequence is 14 residues long. The ends were cut back, 4 bases at V and 6 bases at J, with 14 bases in the middle. The germline gives CDR1 SEHNR, CDR2 FQNEAQ (reference sequence). CDR3 region: CASSSPTGIDTQYF. CDR3 DNA: TGTGCCAGCAGCTCGCCGACAGGTATCGATACGCAGTATTTT.

This clonotype has at least ten counts. V usage is TRBV28 and J usage is TRBJ1-6; 9 bases agree with TRBD1. The CDR3 has 14 amino acids. J lost 11 bases, V lost 5 bases, and 7 bases had no gene match. Germline V lookup: CDR1 MDHEN, CDR2 SYDVKM. The CDR3, as DNA: TGTGCCAGCAGTACCGGGACAGGGAGGGCACCCCTCCACTTT. This sequence encodes CASSTGTGRAPLHF. Complete variable domain (other parts from reference TRBV28 and TRBJ1-6): DVKVTQSSRYLVKRTGEKVFLECVQDMDHENMFWYRQDPGLGLRLIYFSYDVKMKEKGDIPEGYSVSREKKERFSLILESASTNQTSMYLCASSTGTGRAPLHFGNGTRLTVT.

This clonotype has a handful of counts. J is TRBJ1-4 and V is TRBV6-5; 8 nucleotides align to TRBD1. CDR1 is MNHEY, CDR2 SVGAGI, per germline. The V gene end was trimmed by 5 bases and the J gene end by 7 bases; junction bases not matched to a gene: 6. The CDR3 is made up of 14 amino acids. DNA of the CDR3: TGTGCCAGCAGTCGTGGGACAGGTTCTGAAAAACTGTTTTTT. Amino acids: CASSRGTGSEKLFF.

Many counts were recorded for this clonotype. V is TRBV2 and J is TRBJ1-5; D is ambiguous. The germline gives CDR1 SNHLY, CDR2 FYNNEI. V lost 3 bases and J lost 2, with 11 bases in between. The length of the CDR3 is 15 residues. CDR3 in amino acids: CASSDQSGGNQPQHF. The CDR3, as DNA: TGTGCCAGCAGTGACCAGTCTGGGGGCAATCAGCCCCAGCATTTT.

The table lists this clonotype with a few counts. This chain links TRBV5-1 with TRBJ1-6; no clear D. The germline V and J ends were trimmed by 3 bases and 5 bases, with 12 bases remaining between them. Germline V gene lookup returns CDR1 SGHRS and CDR2 YFSETQ. CDR3 length: 15 residues. The CDR3 DNA reads as TGCGCCAGCAGCTCTCTGCGCGGAGATAATTCACCCCTCCACTTT. Translating it yields CASSSLRGDNSPLHF.